The text below deals with one TCR beta chain. This clonotype came up a few times. Its antigen remains unidentified. There are no base qualities to consult, and no much larger clone falls within one base. This sample was taken from a study of T-cell reconstitution after alpha-beta-depleted transplantation in children (dated by TCRdb to between 2015 and 2016). For context, the study as a whole: Using TCR repertoire profiling, the study quantitatively followed how T-cell immune reconstitution unfolded in children after TCRalphabeta/CD19-depleted allogeneic hematopoietic cell transplantation.

Compared with germline, V lacks 0 bases and J lacks 5 bases; bases without a gene match: 2. CDR1 and CDR2 are read off the germline V gene (reference sequence) as DFQATT and SNEGSKA. The CDR3 runs 14 amino acids, cysteine and valine included. This entry keeps only the CDR3 DNA: 42 bases, framed from base 1. Sample treatment or condition, as interpreted from the label and publication: allogeneic hematopoietic cell transplantation with graft depleted of TCRalphabeta T cells and CD19 B cells. The transplant recipients were children given TCRalphabeta/CD19-depleted allogeneic hematopoietic cell grafts. Receptor libraries were prepared by PCR. TCRdb lists the instrument as Illumina HiSeq 2500. TCR library preparation used molecular barcoding, with unique molecular identifiers applied to normalize quantification of the TCRbeta repertoire. Using fastp at Q25 and MiXCR, TCRdb reprocessed the public reads and kept productive beta chains. Here each entry gathers all rows of one CDR3 protein and keeps the most common genes and DNA. The sample yields about 460,000 distinct CDR3 sequences; 10% to 12% were counted once. Of the sample, 12% to 15% is held by the ten largest clones.

Overall study outcomes, separate from this receptor: In some patients, high TCRbeta diversity at day 60 was attributed to recipient T cells and intrathymic progenitors that had survived conditioning. Over the following months the frequencies of hyperexpanded clones went down, and after one year T-cell counts and TCRbeta diversity were mostly credited to newly produced T cells. The apparently early recovery of alphabetaT-cell counts about two months after transplant reportedly depended on only several hundred rapidly expanded clones that came from non-depleted graft cells.

This TCR came from a female patient aged 2-15 years who had a stem cell transplant for aplastic anemia, so the T cells may come from the graft donor. The sample in question was PBMCs, mostly from graft donor cells, obtained 180 days after TCRalphabeta/CD19-depleted stem cell transplant. The rearranged chain carries TRBV20-1 and TRBJ2-7, with 12 middle bases fitting TRBD2. For the CDR3, the sequence is CSARDTSGRHEQYV. The DNA sequence is TGCAGTGCTAGAGATACTAGCGGGAGGCACGAGCAGTACGTC.